This TCR beta chain was found in a study of T cells after yellow fever vaccination. Universal primer sites and UMIs were introduced during 5'RACE template-switching synthesis of TCR cDNA. TCRdb re-called the 5' RACE reads with MiXCR, one entry per CDR3 protein. The sample has around 250,000 distinct CDR3 sequences, roughly 4.8% seen once; the top ten hold roughly 3.4%. The CDR3 runs to 15 residues. Germline V CDR1 and CDR2: MNHEY, SVGAGI. The V and J ends lost 2 bases and 5 bases respectively, with 15 bases between them. The rearrangement uses TRBV6-5 and TRBJ1-2, with a tentative D call TRBD1 (6 bases). The material sequenced was CD4+ T cells sorted from PBMCs, taken on the day of the yellow fever booster vaccination. The receptor comes from a man between 18 and 35 years old who received the YFV17D yellow fever vaccine. The CDR3 DNA follows: TGTGCCAGCAGTTACGTCGACAGTCAGGGGTATGGCTACACCTTC. This gives the protein CASSYVDSQGYGYTF.